The 3 T cell receptor beta chains below come from one sample, sequenced in a study of T-cell memory formation after mild COVID-19. TCRdb recomputed calls from the 5' RACE reads with MiXCR, one row per CDR3 protein. Altogether a few hundred thousand distinct CDR3 sequences are present, 16% being singletons, with the ten largest covering about a fifth. The material sequenced was PBMCs or a T cell subset sorted from them (not recorded which). The receptors were gathered from a young man who had mild COVID-19 (a few samples of this study predate the infection). Cell type and time point are not known.

This clonotype has a single count. The V and J genes are TRBV5-1 and TRBJ2-5; 7 bases are shared with TRBD2. Germline V CDR1 and CDR2: SGHRS, YFSETQ. Germline trimming cut 0 bases from V and 5 bases from J; bases unmatched to any gene: 7. This CDR3 has 15 amino acids. CDR3 in amino acids: CASSLAGSSGETQYF. CDR3 sequence (DNA): TGCGCCAGCAGCTTGGCCGGTTCTAGCGGCGAGACCCAGTACTTC.

The chain carries TRBV7-6 and TRBJ2-1; TRBD2 matches at 12 bases. The germline V gene encodes CDR1 SGHVS and CDR2 FNYEAQ. V gave up 5 bases and J gave up 8 bases; unmatched junction bases: 10. This CDR3 contains 16 residues. CDR3 nucleotide sequence: TGTGCCAGCAGCCAGCTACTAGCGGGGGGTACGGATGAGCAGTTCTTC. Its translation is CASSQLLAGGTDEQFF.

The V call is TRBV7-2, the J call TRBJ2-7, with 13 positions matching TRBD2. The ends lost 5 bases at V and 4 bases at J; junction bases unmatched: 5. CDR3 size: 15 residues. Germline V gene data show CDR1 as SGHTA and CDR2 as FQGNSA. The CDR3 protein is CASSPGLAGTYEQYV. The DNA of the CDR3 is TGTGCCAGCAGCCCGGGACTAGCGGGGACGTACGAGCAGTACGTC.